What follows is one T cell receptor beta chain and its context. Its antigen remains unidentified. The CDR3 is 16 amino acids. Germline V gene data show CDR1 as SGHRS and CDR2 as YFSETQ. Deletions cut 3 bases from V and 6 bases from J, with 22 bases between. The sample is drawn from a study of T cell responses to AZD1222 COVID-19 vaccine. The method was immunoSEQ multiplex PCR; TCRdb's version includes in-frame clones alone and lacks a portion of them. The sample holds more than 140,000 clones, 88% seen once. General study points: Females made up more of the donors, who were largely white British, and clonal diversity may have come out too low. Among AZD1222 vaccinees, only six or seven were seropositive at baseline. Vaccine-associated CD4 TCRs spanned spike, dominant at 160-218 and 743-854.

This sequence joins TRBV5-1 and TRBJ2-7, with D possibly being TRBD2 (5 bases). Sequencing used peripheral blood, obtained on day 0 of MenACWY control vaccination. This clonotype originated in an adult in good health. The CDR3 sequence is CASSYRAQRGPGEQYF. DNA of the CDR3: TGCGCCAGCAGCTACCGGGCCCAAAGAGGGCCGGGCGAGCAGTACTTC.